Below, 23 T cell receptor beta chains from the same sample are listed, as sequenced in a study of tumor-infiltrating lymphocytes in primary liver carcinoma. From unsorted bulk tissue weighing about 20-32 mg, DNA and RNA were co-extracted. Making TCR beta cDNA involved around 520 ng total RNA and a constant-region primer. TCR beta libraries came from three nested multiplex PCR rounds using slightly modified ARM-PCR. Each of the first two PCR rounds ran around 10 cycles with TRBV1-TRBV30 forward and C-beta reverse primers. MiXCR was run by TCRdb on the multiplex PCR reads, yielding one entry per CDR3 protein. The sample holds around 120,000 distinct CDR3 sequences, about 59% seen once. The sequenced sample was liver tumor tissue from sampling region 1. Subset defined: tumor region T1, superior pole. These receptors all come from a woman aged 55-69 years with primary liver carcinoma and hepatitis B virus infection.

With respect to this clonotype: Since a much larger clone is just one base distant, this may be a read error. The genes are TRBV12-3 or TRBV12-4 and TRBJ2-5; TRBD1 might be the D (5 bases). The CDR3 is 15 residues long. The CDR3 DNA is TGTGCCAGCAGCCGAGTAGCACAGGCGAAAGAGACCCATTACTTC. Translation gives CASSRVAQAKETHYF.

About this clonotype: The germline gene is not matched at one end of the junction; a read error may be the cause. The gene calls are TRBV4-1 and TRBJ2-7, with 8 bases lining up with TRBD2. This CDR3 comprises 15 residues. Germline-derived CDR1 and CDR2 are MGHRA and YSYEKL. CDR3 sequence: CACSQDGGGRDEQYF. The DNA of the CDR3 is TGCGCCTGCAGCCAAGATGGCGGGGGGCGTGACGAGCAGTACTTC.

A note on this clonotype: Relative to the germline gene, one junction end is altered; a read error may explain this. The chain recombines TRBV11-1 with TRBJ2-3, with TRBD1 matching 8 bases. CDR1 and CDR2 from the germline V gene are SGHAT and FQDESV (reference sequence). The CDR3 is 15 amino acids. CDR3 DNA: TGTACCAGCAGGTCGGGACAGGCTGGCACAGATACGCAGTATTTT. This sequence encodes CTSRSGQAGTDTQYF.

This rearrangement joins TRBV5-6 to TRBJ2-1; TRBD1 is a possible D gene (5 bases). CDR1 and CDR2 (germline): SGHDT, YYEEEE. The V end was cut by 4 bases, the J end by 2 bases, with 19 bases between. The CDR3 has 17 residues. The CDR3 DNA is TGTGCCAGCAGCATCCTCACAGGACCCCACACCTACAATGAGCAGTTCTTC. Translating it yields CASSILTGPHTYNEQFF.

As for this clonotype: The junction departs from the called germline gene at one end, perhaps through a read error. The chain employs TRBV14 and TRBJ2-2; 13 nucleotides agree with TRBD2. The CDR3 extends over 15 amino acids. The germline gives CDR1 SGHDN, CDR2 FVKESK. CDR3 amino acids: CASSPGLAGAGELVF. The CDR3 coding sequence is TGTGCCAGCAGCCCCGGACTAGCGGGAGCCGGGGAGCTGGTTTTT.

Points on this clonotype: Just one base apart from a much larger clone, this may be a read error. The conserved closing phenylalanine or tryptophan is absent in this CDR3, likely reflecting a read error. The gene calls are TRBV6-6 and TRBJ2-7, with TRBD1 identical over 8 bases. J lost 1 base, V lost 6 bases, and 5 bases had no gene match. This CDR3 is 14 amino acids long. Germline V gene sequence: CDR1 MNHNY, CDR2 SVGAGI (reference sequence). This chain's CDR3 is CASRSGQDSYEQYL. CDR3 in DNA: TGTGCCAGCAGATCGGGACAGGATTCCTACGAGCAGTACTTA.

Regarding this clonotype: This clone may be a read error of a much larger clone one base away. The genes are TRBV6-1 and TRBJ1-2; no clear D. Germline V gene lookup returns CDR1 MNHNS and CDR2 SASEGT. This CDR3 region has 11 residues. In nucleotides, the CDR3 is TGTGCCTGCAGTCCCGTTGGCGGCTACACCTTC. This translates into CACSPVGGYTF.

In this sample, this clonotype turned up many times. The chain carries TRBV29-1 and TRBJ1-1; no clear D gene. This CDR3 region has 14 residues. Germline V gene data show CDR1 as SQVTM and CDR2 as ANQGSEA. The ends were cut back, 3 bases at V and 2 bases at J, with 13 bases in the middle. The CDR3 region has the DNA TGCAGCGTTGACCGACCCTTTAGTAACACTGAAGCTTTCTTT. It encodes CSVDRPFSNTEAFF.

Notes on this clonotype: A much larger clone sits a single nucleotide away, making a read error possible. The chain couples TRBV4-2 to TRBJ2-7; TRBD2 matches 9 bases. This CDR3 comprises 16 residues. The germline gives CDR1 LGHNA, CDR2 YNFKEQ. V gave up 3 bases and J gave up 6 bases; unmatched junction bases: 12. DNA of the CDR3: TGTGCCAGCAGCCAGACCCCTAGCGGGACGGCTGCCGAGCAGTACTTC. Translation: CASSQTPSGTAAEQYF.

The V and J genes are TRBV28 and TRBJ2-7; D may be TRBD2 (5 bases). The CDR3 covers 14 residues. Trimming pared 3 bases from V and 2 bases from J, leaving 11 bases between. Germline V lookup: CDR1 MDHEN, CDR2 SYDVKM. The CDR3 nucleotides read TGTGCCAGCAGTTTCAGAGGAGGCCCCTACGAGCAGTACTTC. This codes for CASSFRGGPYEQYF.

To note about this clonotype: The CDR3 carries no conserved terminal phenylalanine or tryptophan, so it likely arises from a read error. The V and J genes are TRBV20-1 and TRBJ2-7; TRBD1 is a possible D gene (6 bases). This CDR3 has 14 amino acids. V lost 2 bases to trimming and J lost 4 bases, with 15 bases between them. Germline loops: CDR1 DFQATT, CDR2 SNEGSKA (reference sequence). The CDR3 DNA reads TGCAGTGCTAGAACAGGACAGTTAGTTTACGAGCAGTACTTA. Amino acids: CSARTGQLVYEQYL.

The J gene is TRBJ1-1, the V gene TRBV28, with TRBD1 as a possible D gene (5 bases). CDR3 length: 13 amino acids. The V gene lost 7 bases and the J gene lost 6 bases, with 15 bases spanning the gap. CDR1 and CDR2 from the germline V gene are MDHEN and SYDVKM. The CDR3 here is CASNLEDKPEAFF. The CDR3 DNA reads as TGTGCCAGCAATTTGGAGGACAAACCTGAAGCTTTCTTT. The whole variable domain, remainder taken from reference TRBV28 and TRBJ1-1, is DVKVTQSSRYLVKRTGEKVFLECVQDMDHENMFWYRQDPGLGLRLIYFSYDVKMKEKGDIPEGYSVSREKKERFSLILESASTNQTSMYLCASNLEDKPEAFFGQGTRLTVV.

The count of this clonotype is one. This chain links TRBV28 with TRBJ2-7; D gene unclear. The germline V gene encodes CDR1 MDHEN and CDR2 SYDVKM. The CDR3 covers 12 residues. Trimming cost V 7 bases and J 2 bases, with 9 bases left between them. Here the CDR3 DNA reads TGTGCCAGCAACGCGTGCACCTACGAGCAGTACTTC. Protein sequence: CASNACTYEQYF.

Concerning this clonotype itself: The missing conserved phenylalanine or tryptophan at the end of this CDR3 makes a read error likely. The V call is TRBV11-2, the J call TRBJ2-3; the D gene could be TRBD1 or TRBD2 (5 bases each). Germline V gene lookup returns CDR1 SGHAT and CDR2 FQNNGV. V dropped 3 bases and J dropped 3 bases, with 16 bases sitting between them. The CDR3 consists of 16 residues. This chain's CDR3 is CASSLFGGSGTDTQYL. CDR3 nucleotide sequence: TGTGCCAGCAGCTTGTTTGGGGGTTCAGGGACAGATACGCAGTATTTG.

Of note for this clonotype: The CDR3 ends on some other residue instead of the conserved phenylalanine or tryptophan, so this is likely a read error. The J gene is TRBJ1-1, the V gene TRBV28; TRBD1 agrees at 9 bases. Germline V lookup: CDR1 MDHEN, CDR2 SYDVKM. V gave up 4 bases and J gave up 2 bases; unmatched junction bases: 2. The CDR3 runs to 14 residues. This chain's CDR3 is CASSYTGGNTEAFL. Written as DNA, the CDR3 is TGTGCCAGCAGTTATACAGGGGGCAACACTGAAGCTTTCCTT.

Details on this clonotype: A much bigger clone sits one base away, suggesting this may be a read error. The genes are TRBV5-6 and TRBJ2-5, with a tentative D call TRBD1 (5 bases). Germline CDR1 and CDR2: SGHDT and YYEEEE. CDR3 length: 14 amino acids. CDR3 loop: CASTLGLVEETQYF. For the CDR3, the DNA is TGTGCCAGCACCTTGGGGCTAGTTGAAGAGACCCAGTACTTC.

About this clonotype itself: At one end, the junction sequence differs from germline, possibly due to a read error. The chain has TRBV12-3 or TRBV12-4 and TRBJ2-1; D gene ambiguous. The CDR3 runs to 15 residues. The CDR3 DNA is TGTGCCAGCAGTTTAGGACGGTCCTCCTACTATGAGCGGTTCTTC. Its protein product is CASSLGRSSYYERFF.

This clonotype was counted once. A much larger clone differs from this one at a single base, so this may be a read error. The CDR3, as DNA: TGTACCAGCAGTTACTCGATGTGGAGCCTCGGTGCCGGGGAGCTGTTTTTT. It encodes CTSSYSMWSLGAGELFF. This chain joins TRBV6-5 and TRBJ2-2; no clear D gene. The CDR3 has 17 amino acids. Germline CDR1 reads MNHEY; CDR2 reads SVGAGI.

This clonotype came up many times. The chain links TRBV5-4 to TRBJ2-7; D might be TRBD1 or TRBD2, each matching 5 bases. Germline loops: CDR1 SGHNT, CDR2 YYREEE (reference sequence). This CDR3 comprises 15 residues. Trimming pared 0 bases from V and 3 bases from J, leaving 13 bases between. In nucleotides, the CDR3 is TGTGCCAGCAGCTTGGCGACCGGGGCAGGCTACGAGCAGTACTTC. This translates into CASSLATGAGYEQYF.

The chain links TRBV2 to TRBJ1-2; 10 positions match TRBD1. With 3 bases clipped from V and 4 bases from J, the junction kept 5 bases outside the gene matches. The CDR3 covers 15 residues. The germline CDR1 and CDR2 sequences are SNHLY and FYNNEI. CDR3 bases: TGTGCCAGCAGTGACGGGACAGGGGTAATCTATGGCTACACCTTC. It codes for CASSDGTGVIYGYTF.

The J gene is TRBJ1-1, the V gene TRBV30, with a tentative D call TRBD1 (5 bases). The CDR3 runs to 15 residues. Germline loops: CDR1 GTSNPN, CDR2 SVGIG (reference sequence). With 0 bases removed from V and 0 bases from J, the gap between germline ends came to 11 bases. The CDR3 loop is CAWSVRGRLNTEAFF. CDR3 bases: TGTGCCTGGAGTGTACGGGGCAGGTTGAACACTGAAGCTTTCTTT.

As concerns this clonotype: A much more abundant neighbour one base away suggests this may be a read error. The CDR3 does not close with the conserved phenylalanine or tryptophan, likely indicating a read error. The V call is TRBV28, the J call TRBJ2-1, with TRBD2 identical over 12 bases. V gave up 4 bases and J gave up 10 bases; unmatched junction bases: 8. The CDR3 has 15 residues. CDR1 is MDHEN and CDR2 is SYDVKM in the germline V gene. This CDR3 is CASSSRLAGVSEQFL. In DNA form, the CDR3 reads TGTGCCAGCAGTTCCAGACTAGCGGGGGTCAGCGAGCAGTTCCTC.

Of note for this clonotype: A much more abundant neighbour one base away suggests this may be a read error. This sequence joins TRBV7-8 and TRBJ2-3; a possible D gene is TRBD2 (6 bases). Germline CDR1 reads SGHVS; CDR2 reads FQNEAQ. The CDR3 totals 15 residues. V gave up 1 base and J gave up 8 bases, with 16 bases separating them. The CDR3 DNA sequence: TGTGCCAGCAGCTTAGGTAGCGGAAAGAACGGTACGCAGTATTTT. Translated, it gives CASSLGSGKNGTQYF.